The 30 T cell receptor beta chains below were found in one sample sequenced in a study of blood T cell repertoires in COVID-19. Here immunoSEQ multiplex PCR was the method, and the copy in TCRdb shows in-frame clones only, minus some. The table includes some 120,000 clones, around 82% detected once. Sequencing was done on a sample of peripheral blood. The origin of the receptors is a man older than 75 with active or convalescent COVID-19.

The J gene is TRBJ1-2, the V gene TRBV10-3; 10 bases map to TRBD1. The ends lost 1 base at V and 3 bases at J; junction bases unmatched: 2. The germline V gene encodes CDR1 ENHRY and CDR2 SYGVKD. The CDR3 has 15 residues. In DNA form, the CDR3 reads TGTGCCATCAGTGAGTTGGGACAGGGGTACTATGGCTACACCTTC. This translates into CAISELGQGYYGYTF.

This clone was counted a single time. The DNA of the CDR3 is TGTGCCATCAGTGCCGGGGGGGAGACCCAGTACTTC. Amino acid sequence: CAISAGGETQYF. This chain joins TRBV10-3 and TRBJ2-5; 7 positions agree with TRBD2. The CDR3 has 12 residues. Trimming at V came to 4 bases and at J to 5 bases, leaving 1 base not matched to a gene. In germline, CDR1 is ENHRY, CDR2 SYGVKD.

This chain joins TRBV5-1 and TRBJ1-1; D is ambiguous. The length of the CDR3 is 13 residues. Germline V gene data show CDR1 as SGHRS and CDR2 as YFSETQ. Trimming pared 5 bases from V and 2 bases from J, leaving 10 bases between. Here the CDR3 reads CASRISSNTEAFF. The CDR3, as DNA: TGCGCCAGCAGGATTAGCAGTAACACTGAAGCTTTCTTT.

The CDR3 sequence: CASSQAARRRRSYTDTQYF. CDR3 DNA sequence: TGTGCCAGCAGCCAAGCCGCTCGGCGGAGAAGAAGCTACACAGATACGCAGTATTTT. V gene TRBV3-1 (or the pseudogene TRBV3-2) combines with J gene TRBJ2-3; no firm D call. Trimming pared 1 base from V and 2 bases from J, leaving 22 bases between. Per the germline V gene, CDR1 is LGHDT and CDR2 is YNNKEL (reference sequence). This CDR3 comprises 19 residues.

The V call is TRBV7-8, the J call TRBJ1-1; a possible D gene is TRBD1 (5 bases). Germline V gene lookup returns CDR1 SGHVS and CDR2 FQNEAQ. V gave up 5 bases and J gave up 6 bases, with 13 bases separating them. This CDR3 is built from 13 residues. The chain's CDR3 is CASSPGSTSEAFF. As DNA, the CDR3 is TGTGCCAGCAGCCCAGGGTCCACCTCTGAAGCTTTCTTT.

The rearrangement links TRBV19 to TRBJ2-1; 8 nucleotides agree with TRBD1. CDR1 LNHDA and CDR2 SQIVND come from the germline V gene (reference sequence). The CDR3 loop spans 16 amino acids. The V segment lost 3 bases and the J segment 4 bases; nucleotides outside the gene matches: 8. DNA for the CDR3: TGTGCCAGTAGTATGAGGGCAGGGGGCGGGTACAATGAGCAGTTCTTC. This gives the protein CASSMRAGGGYNEQFF.

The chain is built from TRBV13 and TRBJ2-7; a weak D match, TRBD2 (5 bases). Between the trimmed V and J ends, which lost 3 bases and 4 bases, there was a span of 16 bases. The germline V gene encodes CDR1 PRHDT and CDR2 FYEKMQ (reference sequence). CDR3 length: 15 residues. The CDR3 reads CASSFSGSRSYEQYF. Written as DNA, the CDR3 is TGTGCCAGCAGCTTCTCGGGGAGCCGCTCTTACGAGCAGTACTTC.

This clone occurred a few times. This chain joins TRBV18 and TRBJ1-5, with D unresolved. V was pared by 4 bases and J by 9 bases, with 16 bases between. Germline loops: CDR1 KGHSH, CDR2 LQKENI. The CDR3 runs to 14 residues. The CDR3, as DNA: TGTGCCAGCTCACTGTCGGGAGCGACTCGGCCCCAGCATTTT. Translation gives CASSLSGATRPQHF.

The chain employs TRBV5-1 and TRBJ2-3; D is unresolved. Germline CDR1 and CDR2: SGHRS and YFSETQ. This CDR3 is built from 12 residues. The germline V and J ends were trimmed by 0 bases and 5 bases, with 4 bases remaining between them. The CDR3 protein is CASSLAGDTQYF. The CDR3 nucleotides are TGCGCCAGCAGCTTGGCCGGAGATACGCAGTATTTT. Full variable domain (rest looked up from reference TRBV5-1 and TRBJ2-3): KAGVTQTPRYLIKTRGQQVTLSCSPISGHRSVSWYQQTPGQGLQFLFEYFSETQRNKGNFPGRFSGRQFSNSRSEMNVSTLELGDSALYLCASSLAGDTQYFGPGTRLTVL.

CDR3 sequence: CASSVRQLETQYF. In DNA form, the CDR3 reads TGTGCCAGCAGTGTCCGACAGCTAGAGACCCAGTACTTC. This chain links TRBV2 with TRBJ2-5, with D perhaps TRBD1 (5 bases). Germline V CDR1 and CDR2: SNHLY, FYNNEI. Trimming stripped 4 bases from V and 4 bases from J, with 10 bases between. The CDR3 extends over 13 amino acids.

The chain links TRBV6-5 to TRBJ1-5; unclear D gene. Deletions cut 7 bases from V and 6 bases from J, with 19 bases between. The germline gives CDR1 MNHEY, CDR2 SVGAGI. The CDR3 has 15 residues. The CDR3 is CASTDGVFRGQPQHF. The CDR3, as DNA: TGTGCCAGCACCGATGGAGTGTTTAGAGGTCAGCCCCAGCATTTT.

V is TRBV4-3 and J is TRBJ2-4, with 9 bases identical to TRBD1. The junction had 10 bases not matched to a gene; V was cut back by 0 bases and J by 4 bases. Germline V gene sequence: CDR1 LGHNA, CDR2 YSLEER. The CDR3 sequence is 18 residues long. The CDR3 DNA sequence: TGCGCCAGCAGCCAAGATGGGGACAGGGCAGGGGTTAAAAACATTCAGTACTTC. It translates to CASSQDGDRAGVKNIQYF.

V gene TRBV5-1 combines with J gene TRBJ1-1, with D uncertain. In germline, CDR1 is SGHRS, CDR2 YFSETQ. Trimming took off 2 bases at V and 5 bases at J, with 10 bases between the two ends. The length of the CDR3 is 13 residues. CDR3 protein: CASSFGVGTEAFF. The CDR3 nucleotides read TGCGCCAGCAGCTTCGGAGTTGGTACTGAAGCTTTCTTT.

The DNA for the CDR3 is TGTGCCAGCAGCGCCGGACAGTACCCCTACGAGCAGTACTTC. Its protein product is CASSAGQYPYEQYF. This chain joins TRBV6-5 and TRBJ2-7, with D possibly being TRBD1 (6 bases). Germline V gene data show CDR1 as MNHEY and CDR2 as SVGAGI. Trimming stripped 6 bases from V and 2 bases from J, with 14 bases between. This CDR3 has 14 residues.

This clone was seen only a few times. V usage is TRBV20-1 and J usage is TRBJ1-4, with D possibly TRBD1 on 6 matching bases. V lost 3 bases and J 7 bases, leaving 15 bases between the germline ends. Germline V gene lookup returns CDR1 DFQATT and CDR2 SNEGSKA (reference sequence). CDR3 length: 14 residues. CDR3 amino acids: CSASSGQGSEKLFF. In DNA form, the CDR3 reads TGCAGTGCTAGTTCGGGGCAGGGGAGTGAAAAACTGTTTTTT.

The CDR3 DNA reads TGTGCCAGTAGTATAGCGAGCGCAGGGGCCTTCTCCTACGAGCAGTACTTC. It codes for CASSIASAGAFSYEQYF. J is TRBJ2-7 and V is TRBV19; possibly TRBD1 for D (6 bases). Germline V gene data show CDR1 as LNHDA and CDR2 as SQIVND (reference sequence). V gave up 1 base and J gave up 0 bases, with 16 bases separating them. The CDR3 extends over 17 amino acids.

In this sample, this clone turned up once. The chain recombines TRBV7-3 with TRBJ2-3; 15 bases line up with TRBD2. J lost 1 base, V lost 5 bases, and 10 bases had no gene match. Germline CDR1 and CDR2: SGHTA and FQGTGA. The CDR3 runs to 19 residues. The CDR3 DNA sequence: TGTGCCAGCAGCCTAAGAGGACTAGCGGGGGGGCCGGGCACAGATACGCAGTATTTT. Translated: CASSLRGLAGGPGTDTQYF.

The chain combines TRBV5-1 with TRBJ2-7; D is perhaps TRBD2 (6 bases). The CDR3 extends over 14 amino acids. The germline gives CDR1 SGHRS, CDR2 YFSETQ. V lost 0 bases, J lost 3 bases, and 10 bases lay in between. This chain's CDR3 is CASSLGLGIYEQYF. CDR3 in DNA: TGCGCCAGCAGCTTGGGACTAGGAATCTACGAGCAGTACTTC.

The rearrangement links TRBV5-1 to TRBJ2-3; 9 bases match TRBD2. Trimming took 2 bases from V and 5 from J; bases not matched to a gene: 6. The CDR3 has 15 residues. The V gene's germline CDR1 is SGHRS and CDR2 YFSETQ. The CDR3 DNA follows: TGCGCCAGCAGCTTTAATCCGACTAGCGGAGATACGCAGTATTTT. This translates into CASSFNPTSGDTQYF.

CDR3 sequence: CASSSSSGGHTEAFF. The CDR3 coding sequence is TGTGCCAGTAGTTCCTCCTCGGGGGGCCACACTGAAGCTTTCTTT. V and J are TRBV19 and TRBJ1-1; D might be TRBD1 (6 bases). The V end lost 5 bases, the J end lost 3 bases, and 16 bases lay between the germline ends. CDR3 size: 15 residues. Germline CDR1 LNHDA, CDR2 SQIVND (reference sequence).

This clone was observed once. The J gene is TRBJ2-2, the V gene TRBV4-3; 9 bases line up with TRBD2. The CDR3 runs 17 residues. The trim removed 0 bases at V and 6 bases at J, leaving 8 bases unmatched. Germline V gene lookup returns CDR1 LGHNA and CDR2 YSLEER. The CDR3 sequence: CASSQDTLAGFAGELFF. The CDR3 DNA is TGCGCCAGCAGCCAAGATACGCTAGCGGGGTTCGCCGGGGAGCTGTTTTTT.

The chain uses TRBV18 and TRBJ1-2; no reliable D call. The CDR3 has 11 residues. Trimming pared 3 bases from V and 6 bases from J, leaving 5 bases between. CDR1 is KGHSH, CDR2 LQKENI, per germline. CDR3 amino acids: CASSPGNGYTF. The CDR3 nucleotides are TGTGCCAGCTCACCCGGTAATGGCTACACCTTC.

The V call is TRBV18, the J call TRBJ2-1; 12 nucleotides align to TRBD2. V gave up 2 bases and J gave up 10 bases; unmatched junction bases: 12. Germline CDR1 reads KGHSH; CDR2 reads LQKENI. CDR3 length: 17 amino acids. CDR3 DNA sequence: TGTGCCAGCTCACCATCTGCTAGCGGGGGGGGCCTAGGCGAGCAGTTCTTC. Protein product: CASSPSASGGGLGEQFF.

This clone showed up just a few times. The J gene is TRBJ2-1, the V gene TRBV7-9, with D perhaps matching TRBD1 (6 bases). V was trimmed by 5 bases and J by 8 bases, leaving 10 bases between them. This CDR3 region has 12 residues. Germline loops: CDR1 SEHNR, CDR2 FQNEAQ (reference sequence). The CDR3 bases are TGTGCCAGCAGCCGCAGGGGCGATGAGCAGTTCTTC. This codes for CASSRRGDEQFF. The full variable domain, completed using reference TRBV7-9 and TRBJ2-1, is DTGVSQNPRHKITKRGQNVTFRCDPISEHNRLYWYRQTLGQGPEFLTYFQNEAQLEKSRLLSDRFSAERPKGSFSTLEIQRTEQGDSAMYLCASSRRGDEQFFGPGTRLTVL.

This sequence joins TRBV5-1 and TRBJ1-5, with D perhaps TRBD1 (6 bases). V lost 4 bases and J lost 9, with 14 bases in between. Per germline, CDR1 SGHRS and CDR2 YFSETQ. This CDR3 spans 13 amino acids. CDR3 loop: CASSLLGGGPQHF. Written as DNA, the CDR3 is TGCGCCAGCAGCCTCCTAGGGGGGGGGCCCCAGCATTTT.

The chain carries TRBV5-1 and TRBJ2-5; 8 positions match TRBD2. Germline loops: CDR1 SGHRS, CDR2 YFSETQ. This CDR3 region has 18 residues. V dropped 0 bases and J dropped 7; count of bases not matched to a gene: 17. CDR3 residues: CASSLERGAGVGDGTQYF. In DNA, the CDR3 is TGCGCCAGCAGCTTGGAGAGAGGAGCGGGGGTTGGGGATGGGACCCAGTACTTC.

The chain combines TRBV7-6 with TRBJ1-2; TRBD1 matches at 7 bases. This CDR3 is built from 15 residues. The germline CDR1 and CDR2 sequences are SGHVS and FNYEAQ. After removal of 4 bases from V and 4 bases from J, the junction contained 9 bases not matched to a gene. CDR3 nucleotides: TGTGCCAGCAGCTCCCTCCCCGGGGACAGCTATGGCTACACCTTC. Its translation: CASSSLPGDSYGYTF.

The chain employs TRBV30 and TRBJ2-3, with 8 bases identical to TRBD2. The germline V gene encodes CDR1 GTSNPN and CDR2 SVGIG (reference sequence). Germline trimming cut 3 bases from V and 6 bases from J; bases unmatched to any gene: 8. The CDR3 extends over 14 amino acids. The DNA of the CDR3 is TGTGCCTGGAGCTTAGCGGGGAAAGGGGATACGCAGTATTTT. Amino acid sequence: CAWSLAGKGDTQYF.

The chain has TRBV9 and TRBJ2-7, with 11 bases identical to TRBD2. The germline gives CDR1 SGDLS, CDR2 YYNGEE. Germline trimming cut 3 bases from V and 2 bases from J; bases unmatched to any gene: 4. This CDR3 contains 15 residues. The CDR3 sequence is CASSASGGRTYEQYF. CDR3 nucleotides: TGTGCCAGCAGCGCTAGCGGGGGGCGTACCTACGAGCAGTACTTC.

The CDR3 sequence: CASSTHEQGNYGYTF. The DNA of the CDR3 is TGTGCCAGCAGCACACACGAACAGGGGAACTATGGCTACACCTTC. J is TRBJ1-2 and V is TRBV13, with 7 bases lining up with TRBD1. CDR3 size: 15 residues. The germline V gene has CDR1 PRHDT and CDR2 FYEKMQ (reference sequence). After removal of 5 bases from V and 2 bases from J, the junction contained 8 bases not matched to a gene. Looking up the rest from reference TRBV13 and TRBJ1-2 gives the full variable domain: AAGVIQSPRHLIKEKRETATLKCYPIPRHDTVYWYQQGPGQDPQFLISFYEKMQSDKGSIPDRFSAQQFSDYHSELNMSSLELGDSALYFCASSTHEQGNYGYTFGSGTRLTVV.